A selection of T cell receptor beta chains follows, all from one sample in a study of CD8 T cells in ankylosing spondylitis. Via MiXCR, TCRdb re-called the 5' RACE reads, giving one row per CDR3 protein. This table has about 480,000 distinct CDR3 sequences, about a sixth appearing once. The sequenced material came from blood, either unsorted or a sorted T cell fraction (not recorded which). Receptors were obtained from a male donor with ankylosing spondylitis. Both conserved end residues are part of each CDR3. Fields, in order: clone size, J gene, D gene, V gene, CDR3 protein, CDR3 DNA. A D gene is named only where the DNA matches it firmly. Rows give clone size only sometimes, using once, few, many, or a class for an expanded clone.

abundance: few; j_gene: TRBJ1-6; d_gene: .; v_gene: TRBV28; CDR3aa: CASSLVGDNSPLHF; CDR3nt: TGTGCCAGCAGTTTAGTAGGGGATAATTCACCCCTCCACTTT
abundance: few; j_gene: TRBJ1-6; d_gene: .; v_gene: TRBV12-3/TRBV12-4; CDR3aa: CASSFGRSQRNNSPLHF; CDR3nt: TGTGCCAGCAGTTTCGGGCGGTCACAGAGAAATAATTCACCCCTCCACTTT
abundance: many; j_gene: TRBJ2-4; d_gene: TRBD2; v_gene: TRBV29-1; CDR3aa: CSALAGLGLNIQYF; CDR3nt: TGCAGCGCGTTAGCGGGATTAGGGTTAAACATTCAGTACTTC
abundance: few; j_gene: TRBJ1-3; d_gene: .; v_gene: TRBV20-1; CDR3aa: CSAQGERSGNTIYF; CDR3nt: TGCAGTGCTCAAGGGGAGCGCTCTGGAAACACCATATATTTT
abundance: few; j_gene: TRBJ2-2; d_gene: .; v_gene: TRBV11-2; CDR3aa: CASSGRGAAGELFF; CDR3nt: TGTGCCAGCAGCGGACGGGGGGCTGCCGGGGAGCTGTTTTTT
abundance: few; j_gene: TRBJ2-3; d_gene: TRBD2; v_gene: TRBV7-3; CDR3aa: CASSPGGYPVTF; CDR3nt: TGTGCCAGCAGCCCGGGAGGATATCCAGTCACTTTT
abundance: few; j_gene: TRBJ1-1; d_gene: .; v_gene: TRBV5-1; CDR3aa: CASSLDRPLEAFF; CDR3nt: TGCGCCAGCAGCTTGGACAGGCCCTTGGAAGCTTTCTTT
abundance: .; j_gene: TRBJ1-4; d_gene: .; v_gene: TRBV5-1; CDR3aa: CASSPRDTPNEKLFF; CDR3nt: TGCGCCAGCAGCCCAAGGGACACCCCTAATGAAAAACTGTTTTTT
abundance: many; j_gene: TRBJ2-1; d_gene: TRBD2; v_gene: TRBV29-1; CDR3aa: CSVEGLAGAYYNEQFF; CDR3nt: TGCAGCGTTGAGGGCCTAGCGGGGGCCTATTACAATGAGCAGTTCTTC
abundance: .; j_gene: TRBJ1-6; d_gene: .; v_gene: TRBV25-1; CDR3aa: CASSESAGTNSPLHF; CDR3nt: TGTGCCAGCAGTGAATCGGCAGGGACGAATTCACCCCTCCACTTT
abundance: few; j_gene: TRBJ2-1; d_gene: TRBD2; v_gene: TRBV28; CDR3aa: CASSLGLVVSHEQFF; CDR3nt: TGTGCCAGCAGTTTAGGACTAGTCGTATCCCATGAGCAGTTCTTC
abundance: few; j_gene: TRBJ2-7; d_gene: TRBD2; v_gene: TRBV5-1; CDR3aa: CASSLRTAGGEQYF; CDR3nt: TGCGCCAGCAGCTTGAGGACAGCGGGAGGGGAGCAGTACTTC
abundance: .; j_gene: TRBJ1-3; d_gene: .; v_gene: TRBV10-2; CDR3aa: CASSDGTFSGNTIYF; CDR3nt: TGCGCCAGCAGTGACGGAACCTTCTCTGGAAACACCATATATTTT
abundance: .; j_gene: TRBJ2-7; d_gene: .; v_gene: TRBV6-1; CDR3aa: CASMGVDKTYEQYF; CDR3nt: TGTGCCAGCATGGGGGTGGATAAGACCTACGAGCAGTACTTC
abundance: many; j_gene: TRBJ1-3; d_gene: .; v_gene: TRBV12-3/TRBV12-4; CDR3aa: CASSFGSGNTIYF; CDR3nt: TGTGCCAGCAGTTTCGGCTCTGGAAACACCATATATTTT
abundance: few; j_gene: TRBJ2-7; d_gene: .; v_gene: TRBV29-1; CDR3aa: CSVEIFERARDHYEQYF; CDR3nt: TGCAGCGTTGAAATATTTGAGCGGGCCAGGGATCACTACGAGCAGTACTTC
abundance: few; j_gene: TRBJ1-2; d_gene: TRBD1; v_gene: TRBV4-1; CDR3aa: CASSQVGTALGGYTF; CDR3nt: TGCGCCAGCAGCCAAGTAGGGACAGCCTTGGGAGGCTACACCTTC
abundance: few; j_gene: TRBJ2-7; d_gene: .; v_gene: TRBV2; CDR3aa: CASTPRESSYEQYF; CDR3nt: TGTGCCAGTACCCCCAGGGAGAGCTCCTACGAGCAGTACTTC
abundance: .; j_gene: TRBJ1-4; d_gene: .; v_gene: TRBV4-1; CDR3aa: CASSQDLGGGNEKLFF; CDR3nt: TGCGCCAGCAGCCAAGATTTGGGAGGAGGTAATGAAAAACTGTTTTTT
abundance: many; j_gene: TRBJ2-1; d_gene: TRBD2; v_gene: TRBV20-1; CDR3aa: CSVPGLAGNEQFF; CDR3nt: TGCAGTGTGCCGGGACTAGCGGGAAATGAGCAGTTCTTC
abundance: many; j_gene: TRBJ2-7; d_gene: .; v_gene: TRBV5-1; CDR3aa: CASSLEPPGARNYEQYF; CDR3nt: TGCGCCAGCAGCTTGGAACCTCCCGGCGCCAGGAACTACGAGCAGTACTTC